This T cell receptor beta chain is drawn from a study of cytomegalovirus exposure and HLA in healthy donors. Study findings and constraints: A later analysis reportedly found that, within productive TCRs, an Asian-associated ancestry cluster had fewer N-insertions than the mean observed across the approximately 700 donors. Within a later analysis, the majority of CMV-associated TCR beta chains appeared HLA-restricted.

To note about this clone: What it binds is not known.

Despite likely unrecorded immune exposures, the donors were nominally healthy at the time of sampling. It was with 60 Vbeta and 13 Jbeta primers that the PCR ran. Using immunoSEQ multiplex PCR, the repertoire was profiled, and TCRdb retains in-frame clones only, with some absent. The sample yields about 140,000 clones, approximately 79% seen once. Sequenced input: PBMCs. The receptor's source is a female donor in good health and CMV-seronegative.

The CDR3 is CASSYGGGGNYEQFF. The CDR3 region has the DNA TGTGCCAGCAGTTATGGGGGAGGGGGTAACTATGAGCAGTTCTTC. The chain uses TRBV6-5 and TRBJ2-1; the D gene is possibly TRBD2 (7 bases). The CDR3 is 15 amino acids. The V end was cut by 3 bases, the J end by 8 bases, with 17 bases between. Germline-derived CDR1 and CDR2 are MNHEY and SVGAGI.